The 15 T cell receptor beta chains in this list originate from one sample, sequenced in a study of blood T cells in healthy people across ages. The second PCR ran 7 to 11 cycles with a sample-barcoded 5' primer and J-beta primers. From the 5' RACE reads, TCRdb called clonotypes with MiXCR, one entry per CDR3 protein. The sample has roughly 1.5 million distinct CDR3 sequences; under 55% are singletons. The sample comprised blood. These receptors all stem from a woman aged 18-35 years in good health.

This clonotype turned up a few times. This sequence joins TRBV20-1 and TRBJ1-2, with no clear D. This CDR3 comprises 16 residues. Germline CDR1 DFQATT, CDR2 SNEGSKA (reference sequence). V lost 0 bases and J lost 4, with 18 bases in between. CDR3 sequence (DNA): TGCAGTGCTAGAGATGTTGGTAGATTTGCAGTCTATGGCTACACCTTC. Encoded protein: CSARDVGRFAVYGYTF.

This rearrangement joins TRBV5-6 to TRBJ2-7; no firm D call. V was clipped by 2 bases and J by 7 bases, with 10 bases between them. Germline V gives CDR1 SGHDT, CDR2 YYEEEE. The CDR3 runs to 12 residues. CDR3 nucleotides: TGTGCCAGCAGCTTCTCCCTGGGGGAGCAGTACTTC. This gives the protein CASSFSLGEQYF.

This clonotype has more than one count but fewer than ten. J is TRBJ1-5 and V is TRBV12-3 or TRBV12-4; 7 bases fit TRBD1. The CDR3 sequence is 15 residues long. After removal of 2 bases from V and 1 base from J, the junction contained 2 bases not matched to a gene. The CDR3 region has the DNA TGTGCCAGCAGTTTATACAGGGGAAGCAATCAGCCCCAGCATTTT. Its translation is CASSLYRGSNQPQHF.

This clonotype occurred many times. The chain uses TRBV4-1 and TRBJ1-2, with TRBD1 as a possible D gene (5 bases). Germline assignment: CDR1 MGHRA and CDR2 YSYEKL. The CDR3 contains 15 residues. V gave up 0 bases and J gave up 1 base, with 9 bases separating them. This CDR3 reads CASSQEQGDNYGYTF. CDR3 nucleotides: TGCGCCAGCAGCCAAGAGCAGGGAGATAACTATGGCTACACCTTC.

The chain carries TRBV25-1 and TRBJ2-7; D is undetermined. The J call may be in error: the DNA end matches TRBJ2-5 better. Germline lookup yields CDR1 MGHDK and CDR2 SYGVNS. There are 15 residues in the CDR3. CDR3 in amino acids: CASSVRHYTGETQYF. The CDR3 DNA follows: TGTGCCAGCAGTGTTCGACACTACACTGGAGAGACCCAGTACTTC.

The V call is TRBV7-2, the J call TRBJ2-1; D may be TRBD2 (5 bases). The germline V gene has CDR1 SGHTA and CDR2 FQGNSA. The CDR3 is 12 residues long. Trimming took off 2 bases at V and 9 bases at J, with 8 bases between the two ends. The DNA for the CDR3 is TGTGCCAGCAGCTTAAGGACTTTTGAGCAGTTCTTC. This encodes CASSLRTFEQFF.

This clonotype has a handful of counts. The J gene is TRBJ1-5, the V gene TRBV12-3 or TRBV12-4; D is undetermined. This CDR3 is 15 amino acids long. The V and J ends lost 1 base and 8 bases respectively, with 15 bases between them. The CDR3 loop reads CASSLGRAQNKPQHF. CDR3 nucleotide sequence: TGTGCCAGCAGTTTAGGGAGAGCCCAGAATAAGCCCCAGCATTTT.

The J gene is TRBJ1-1, the V gene TRBV7-2, with D perhaps matching TRBD1 (5 bases). The CDR3 extends over 15 amino acids. Germline CDR1 and CDR2: SGHTA and FQGNSA. The V end lost 2 bases, the J end lost 3 bases, and 13 bases lay between the germline ends. The CDR3 region is CASSLFWVGDTEAFF. The CDR3 coding sequence is TGTGCCAGCAGCTTATTCTGGGTGGGGGACACTGAAGCTTTCTTT. Complete variable domain (other parts from reference TRBV7-2 and TRBJ1-1): GAGVSQSPSNKVTEKGKDVELRCDPISGHTALYWYRQSLGQGLEFLIYFQGNSAPDKSGLPSDRFSAERTGGSVSTLTIQRTQQEDSAVYLCASSLFWVGDTEAFFGQGTRLTVV.

A remark on this clonotype: A much more abundant neighbour one base away suggests this may be a read error. The chain carries TRBV3-1 and TRBJ2-1; D is unclear. The tail of the sequence fits TRBJ2-7 better, so the J call may be wrong. The CDR3 totals 15 residues. Germline CDR1 reads LGHDT; CDR2 reads YNNKEL (reference sequence). The CDR3 DNA sequence: TGTGCCAGCAGCCAAGCAGTTTTCTCCTACAATGAGCAGTACTTC. The encoded protein is CASSQAVFSYNEQYF.

This clonotype was found many times. J is TRBJ2-5 and V is TRBV29-1; no definite D call. Germline CDR1 reads SQVTM; CDR2 reads ANQGSEA. Trimming took 1 base from V and 0 from J, leaving 3 bases between them. There are 12 residues in the CDR3. CDR3 nucleotides: TGCAGCGTTGAAGTAGACCAAGAGACCCAGTACTTC. Residues: CSVEVDQETQYF.

This chain connects TRBV4-2 to TRBJ1-2; the match to TRBD1 covers 7 bases. Per germline, CDR1 LGHNA and CDR2 YNFKEQ. V was clipped by 0 bases and J by 0 bases; unmatched bases: 7. The CDR3 totals 17 residues. This CDR3 reads CASSQEEGARANYGYTF. In DNA form, the CDR3 reads TGTGCCAGCAGCCAAGAGGAGGGGGCGAGAGCTAACTATGGCTACACCTTC.

As for this clonotype: This may be a read error: a much more frequent sequence differs by one nucleotide. The V gene is TRBV29-1, the J gene TRBJ2-7; TRBD1 is a possible D gene (6 bases). The CDR3 is made up of 12 amino acids. Germline V lookup: CDR1 SQVTM, CDR2 ANQGSEA. The CDR3 reads CSVSSDSYVQYF. The CDR3 DNA reads TGCAGCGTTTCTTCGGACAGCTACGTGCAGTACTTC.

V and J are TRBV7-2 and TRBJ1-2; D call uncertain. Germline CDR1 reads SGHTA; CDR2 reads FQGNSA. V lost 0 bases and J 5 bases, leaving 13 bases between the germline ends. CDR3 length: 15 residues. The CDR3 here is CASSLAVRVGYGYTF. The CDR3 DNA sequence: TGTGCCAGCAGCTTAGCGGTCCGGGTAGGGTATGGCTACACCTTC. Based on the CDR3 plus reference TRBV7-2 and TRBJ1-2, the full variable domain is GAGVSQSPSNKVTEKGKDVELRCDPISGHTALYWYRQSLGQGLEFLIYFQGNSAPDKSGLPSDRFSAERTGGSVSTLTIQRTQQEDSAVYLCASSLAVRVGYGYTFGSGTRLTVV.

The chain combines TRBV6-5 with TRBJ2-1, with TRBD1 identical over 7 bases. Per the germline V gene, CDR1 is MNHEY and CDR2 is SVGAGI. The ends lost 2 bases at V and 9 bases at J; junction bases unmatched: 13. The CDR3 runs to 16 residues. CDR3 in amino acids: CASSYLAHSTGSEQFF. CDR3 bases: TGTGCCAGCAGTTACCTAGCCCATTCGACAGGGTCTGAGCAGTTCTTC.

The V call is TRBV6-5, the J call TRBJ1-2; 8 bases are shared with TRBD1. The CDR3 has 16 amino acids. V dropped 0 bases and J dropped 4; count of bases not matched to a gene: 7. The V gene's germline CDR1 is MNHEY and CDR2 SVGAGI. CDR3 residues: CASSYSGRGLSYGYTF. CDR3 nucleotide sequence: TGTGCCAGCAGTTACTCAGGCAGGGGGCTGAGCTATGGCTACACCTTC.